The text below deals with one T cell receptor beta chain. Clones were sequenced by immunoSEQ multiplex PCR, and TCRdb holds only the in-frame ones, with some missing. The repertoire holds about 160,000 clones, with roughly 77% as singletons. These data come from a study of cytotoxic CD8 clonotypes in ibrutinib-treated CLL. The receptor was isolated from a human donor with chronic lymphocytic leukemia. The sample in question was PBMCs, obtained after 12 months of ibrutinib treatment.

CDR3 region: CASSYTGVTAAKNIQYF. CDR3 coding DNA: TGTGCCAGCAGTTATACAGGGGTCACCGCAGCCAAAAACATTCAGTACTTC. The chain couples TRBV7-2 to TRBJ2-4, with 7 bases matching TRBD1. The CDR3 is 17 residues long. V dropped 6 bases and J dropped 0; count of bases not matched to a gene: 11. Germline CDR1 SGHTA, CDR2 FQGNSA.